This T cell receptor beta chain was retrieved from a study of shared clonotypes between healthy human individuals. Findings and caveats of the study: The study's rarefaction showed incomplete sorted-subset sequencing despite large depth. Investigators expected sequencing depth to affect clonotype sharing among donors. Few donors limited the genetic and exposure-history diversity represented.

Generated by immunoSEQ multiplex PCR, the TCRdb table keeps only in-frame clones and is missing some. The sample has about 1.1 million clones, approximately 80% seen once. In the CD4+ fraction, cells were divided into CD45RA+ naive and CD45RA-negative memory subsets. Comments on this clone: Antigen specificity is unknown.

This CDR3 has 16 residues. Germline loops: CDR1 KGHSH, CDR2 LQKENI. The V end lost 2 bases, the J end lost 1 base, and 14 bases lay between the germline ends. The chain links TRBV18 to TRBJ1-1; D might be TRBD1 (5 bases). The TCR was taken from a man aged 18-30 years in good health. Some clones in this sample may be carry-over from other donors' samples. Material for sequencing was memory CD4+ T cells from PBMCs. Documented subset: CD45RA-negative fraction. The CDR3 sequence is CASSPWNGGTNTEAFF. CDR3 DNA: TGTGCCAGCTCACCATGGAATGGGGGTACGAACACTGAAGCTTTCTTT. Supplemented by reference TRBV18 and TRBJ1-1, the full variable domain reads NAGVMQNPRHLVRRRGQEARLRCSPMKGHSHVYWYRQLPEEGLKFMVYLQKENIIDESGMPKERFSAEFPKEGPSILRIQQVVRGDSAAYFCASSPWNGGTNTEAFFGQGTRLTVV.